These 13 T cell receptor beta chains came from one sample sequenced in a study of blood T cell repertoires in COVID-19. This table comes from immunoSEQ multiplex PCR, and its TCRdb copy is limited to in-frame clones, with some not included. Among fewer than 15,000 clones listed, approximately 91% were seen once. Sequenced material: peripheral blood. The receptors here all came from a human donor in a cohort sampled during active COVID-19.

The rearrangement uses TRBV5-4 and TRBJ1-2; D is ambiguous. V dropped 7 bases and J dropped 2 bases, with 18 bases sitting between them. Per the germline V gene, CDR1 is SGHNT and CDR2 is YYREEE (reference sequence). The CDR3 contains 15 residues. The CDR3 is CASPLGVPGNYGYTF. CDR3 sequence (DNA): TGTGCCAGCCCACTAGGCGTACCAGGAAACTATGGCTACACCTTC.

The genes are TRBV4-3 and TRBJ1-1, with D tentatively TRBD1 (5 bases). Germline lookup yields CDR1 LGHNA and CDR2 YSLEER. This CDR3 comprises 13 residues. The germline V and J ends were trimmed by 4 bases and 12 bases, with 18 bases remaining between them. The CDR3 coding sequence is TGCGCCAGCAGCCCGTCTGACAGAACCCTGACTTTCTTT. It translates to CASSPSDRTLTFF.

This clone was seen only once. The V call is TRBV4-2, the J call TRBJ2-2; possible D gene TRBD2, 5 bases. CDR3 length equals 19 residues. Germline assignment: CDR1 LGHNA and CDR2 YNFKEQ. Trimming took off 0 bases at V and 3 bases at J, with 20 bases between the two ends. The CDR3 nucleotides read TGTGCCAGCAGCCAAGAGGACCATCCTAAACTAGTCGACACCGGGGAGCTGTTTTTT. Translated, it gives CASSQEDHPKLVDTGELFF.

The chain uses TRBV18 and TRBJ2-5; 9 bases match TRBD2. The CDR3 runs to 14 residues. The J segment lost 5 bases and the V segment lost 2 bases, leaving 3 bases of the junction unmatched. Looked up from germline, CDR1 is KGHSH and CDR2 is LQKENI. The CDR3 DNA follows: TGTGCCAGCTCACCAGCCCTAGCGGGGGAGACCCAGTACTTC. It encodes CASSPALAGETQYF.

The rearrangement uses TRBV24-1 and TRBJ2-1; 12 bases agree with TRBD2. This CDR3 comprises 18 residues. Germline assignment: CDR1 KGHDR and CDR2 SFDVKD. Losses at the gene ends were 5 bases for V and 3 bases for J; bases not matched to a gene: 10. CDR3 sequence (DNA): TGTGCCACCAGTGCTATACGACTAGCGGGGGATCACTACAATGAGCAGTTCTTC. This sequence encodes CATSAIRLAGDHYNEQFF.

The rearrangement joins TRBV20-1 to TRBJ2-1, with TRBD2 matching 7 bases. Germline CDR1 is DFQATT and CDR2 is SNEGSKA (reference sequence). The J segment lost 8 bases and the V segment lost 4 bases, leaving 2 bases of the junction unmatched. This CDR3 has 11 amino acids. DNA for the CDR3: TGCAGTGCTACTAGCGGCCATGAGCAGTTCTTC. This translates into CSATSGHEQFF.

As concerns this clone: Other DNA sequences in the sample encode the same CDR3. The rearrangement joins TRBV11-2 to TRBJ2-2; possible D gene TRBD2, 6 bases. Trimming left V 8 bases short and J 6 bases short, with 16 bases between. This CDR3 is built from 14 residues. Germline V lookup: CDR1 SGHAT, CDR2 FQNNGV. CDR3 sequence reads: CASHTGLASGELFF. The CDR3 bases are TGTGCCAGCCACACAGGCCTAGCGTCCGGGGAGCTGTTTTTT.

The rearrangement links TRBV4-3 to TRBJ1-6; 8 bases are a match to TRBD1. The ends lost 0 bases at V and 10 bases at J; junction bases unmatched: 8. CDR3 length equals 16 residues. Germline V gene data show CDR1 as LGHNA and CDR2 as YSLEER. The CDR3, as DNA: TGCGCCAGCAGCCAAGAGATCCTCGACAGGGGATCACCCCTCCACTTT. Protein: CASSQEILDRGSPLHF.

The rearrangement uses TRBV27 and TRBJ1-2, with no clear D. The germline gives CDR1 MNHEY, CDR2 SMNVEV (reference sequence). Trimming removed 7 bases from V and 2 bases from J, with 11 bases in between. This CDR3 is 13 amino acids long. In DNA, the CDR3 is TGTGCCAGCAAGGAGGGCCGGAACTATGGCTACACCTTC. This sequence encodes CASKEGRNYGYTF.

The chain has TRBV2 and TRBJ2-5; 16 bases match TRBD2. The junction had 3 bases not matched to a gene; V was cut back by 6 bases and J by 5 bases. Per germline, CDR1 SNHLY and CDR2 FYNNEI. The CDR3 spans 15 residues. The CDR3 loop is CASRGTSGRAETQYF. As DNA, the CDR3 is TGTGCCAGCAGGGGGACTAGCGGGAGGGCTGAGACCCAGTACTTC.

The chain carries TRBV10-3 and TRBJ2-1, with 8 bases aligning to TRBD2. The germline V gene has CDR1 ENHRY and CDR2 SYGVKD. J lost 7 bases, V lost 3 bases, and 8 bases had no gene match. The CDR3 is made up of 15 amino acids. DNA for the CDR3: TGTGCCATCAGTGATTGGTACGGGGGGGATAATGAGCAGTTCTTC. This gives the protein CAISDWYGGDNEQFF.

Worth noting for this clone: Other DNA sequences in the sample encode the same CDR3. The rearrangement links TRBV28 to TRBJ1-2; D call uncertain. Germline lookup yields CDR1 MDHEN and CDR2 SYDVKM. V was trimmed by 3 bases and J by 4 bases, leaving 9 bases between them. The CDR3 has 13 amino acids. CDR3: CASSFRGPYGYTF. The CDR3 DNA is TGTGCCAGCAGTTTTCGGGGTCCCTATGGCTACACCTTC.

The rearrangement joins TRBV3-1 (or the pseudogene TRBV3-2) to TRBJ1-1, with TRBD1 identical over 7 bases. Losses at the gene ends were 2 bases for V and 0 bases for J; bases not matched to a gene: 12. The CDR3 runs 18 residues. Germline lookup yields CDR1 LGHDT and CDR2 YNNKEL (reference sequence). CDR3 amino acids: CASSQHGFGQVMNTEAFF. The CDR3 bases are TGTGCCAGCAGCCAACATGGGTTCGGACAGGTCATGAACACTGAAGCTTTCTTT.